One T cell receptor beta chain is described in this entry. The source of the sample is a study of memory CD4+ T cells and cytomegalovirus serostatus. The V gene's germline CDR1 is SEHNR and CDR2 FQNEAQ (reference sequence). Germline trimming cut 6 bases from V and 7 bases from J; bases unmatched to any gene: 4. This CDR3 is 13 amino acids long. Sequencing used immunoSEQ multiplex PCR; TCRdb keeps in-frame clones, though not all of them. The profile shows roughly 56,000 clones, 82% of them singletons. The sort gate was single viable CD3+CD4+CD8-CD45RO+ cells for memory CD4+ T cells. Total CD4+ T cells were enriched by CD4 positive selection.

The chain carries TRBV7-9 and TRBJ2-2; TRBD2 matches 8 bases. The source is an adult in good health and CMV-seronegative. The sequenced sample was memory CD4+ T cells from blood. The CDR3 loop reads CASRRGGHGELFF. The CDR3 DNA reads TGTGCCAGCAGACGGGGGGGACACGGGGAGCTGTTTTTT. Variable domain in full (rest from reference TRBV7-9 and TRBJ2-2): DTGVSQNPRHKITKRGQNVTFRCDPISEHNRLYWYRQTLGQGPEFLTYFQNEAQLEKSRLLSDRFSAERPKGSFSTLEIQRTEQGDSAMYLCASRRGGHGELFFGEGSRLTVL.